This is a list of T cell receptor beta chains from one sample in a study of cytomegalovirus exposure and HLA in healthy donors. Produced via immunoSEQ multiplex PCR; TCRdb's table is partial and in-frame only. The table has about 190,000 clones, over 65% seen once; the top ten hold over 2%. Sequencing was carried out using PBMCs. The receptors originated from a woman aged 45 to 65 in good health and CMV-seropositive. CDR3s include the opening cysteine and the closing phenylalanine or tryptophan. Fields, in order: J gene, clone size, D gene, V gene, CDR3 DNA, CDR3 protein. A D gene is named only where the DNA matches it firmly. Clone sizes are given selectively: once, few, many, or a class where the clone is expanded.

>TRBJ1-5|-|-|TRBV4-1
TGCGCCAGCAGCCGGACGGACAGTATAAATCAGCCCCAGCATTTT
CASSRTDSINQPQHF
>TRBJ2-7|-|TRBD1|TRBV28
TGTGCCAGCAGTTTGATACAGGGGGCTGCCTACGAGCAGTACTTC
CASSLIQGAAYEQYF
>TRBJ1-1|-|TRBD1|TRBV10-3
TGTGCCATCAAAGCGACAGGGACGGGCACTGAAGCTTTCTTT
CAIKATGTGTEAFF
>TRBJ2-5|-|-|TRBV28
TGTGCCAGCAGTCCCCCAGGGGGGGAGACCCAGTACTTC
CASSPPGGETQYF
>TRBJ2-3|-|TRBD2|TRBV7-9
TGTGCCAGCAGCTTAGCGGGGCTAGCGGGGAGTCGGGATACGCAGTATTTT
CASSLAGLAGSRDTQYF
>TRBJ2-1|-|TRBD2|TRBV9
TGTGCCAGCAGCGCCCTCACCGGGACTAGCGGGGGCCCCTACAATGAGCAGTTCTTC
CASSALTGTSGGPYNEQFF
>TRBJ2-7|-|TRBD1|TRBV6-5
TGTGCCAGCAGTTACTCGAGACAGGGTGCGGCCTACGAGCAGTACTTC
CASSYSRQGAAYEQYF
>TRBJ2-2|once|TRBD2|TRBV2
TGTGCCAGCAGTGAAATGCGGGGGGGAACCGGGGAGCTGTTTTTT
CASSEMRGGTGELFF
>TRBJ2-5|once|TRBD1|TRBV2
TGTGCCAGCAGTCGACAGGGGGCGACGCACGAGACCCAGTACTTC
CASSRQGATHETQYF
>TRBJ1-4|-|TRBD1|TRBV2
TGTGCCAGCAGAGCCGGGACAGGGAGTGAAAAACTGTTTTTT
CASRAGTGSEKLFF
>TRBJ2-7|once|TRBD1|TRBV5-6
TGTGCCAGCGAGACAGGGGGCTACGAGCAGTACTTC
CASETGGYEQYF
>TRBJ1-2|-|-|TRBV7-2
TGTGCCAGCATCAGGGATCGACTGTCTCACTATGGCTACACCTTC
CASIRDRLSHYGYTF
>TRBJ2-3|-|-|TRBV5-1
TGCGCCAGCAGCTTGGCATTCGGAGGCACAGATACGCAGTATTTT
CASSLAFGGTDTQYF
>TRBJ2-5|-|-|TRBV10-3
TGTGCCACCAGGGCAGGCAGGGATCAAGAGACCCAGTACTTC
CATRAGRDQETQYF
>TRBJ1-5|-|TRBD1|TRBV19
TGTGCCAGTAGTAGTGGACAGGGGGGTTATCAGCCCCAGCATTTT
CASSSGQGGYQPQHF
>TRBJ1-2|-|-|TRBV7-9
TGTGCCAGCAGCTTAGACAGGGTGACGAACTATGGCTACACCTTC
CASSLDRVTNYGYTF
>TRBJ2-2|-|-|TRBV28
TGTGCCAGCAGGCAGGGAAGCGTCACCGGGGAGCTGTTTTTT
CASRQGSVTGELFF
>TRBJ2-3|-|-|TRBV10-3
TGTGCCATCAGTGAGACCGGGACTCCGTCCCCCAACACAGATACGCAGTATTTT
CAISETGTPSPNTDTQYF
>TRBJ1-6|-|TRBD1|TRBV18
TGTGCCAGCTCACCACCGTCCGGACAGGGTAATTCACCCCTCCACTTT
CASSPPSGQGNSPLHF
>TRBJ2-1|-|-|TRBV6-5
TGTGCCAGCATAGGGGGGGCCGCCCTCAATGAGCAGTTCTTC
CASIGGAALNEQFF
>TRBJ2-3|-|TRBD2|TRBV27
TGTGCCAGCAGACTAGCGGGAGCAGATACGCAGTATTTT
CASRLAGADTQYF
>TRBJ2-3|-|-|TRBV2
TGTGCCAGCAGCCCCTGGGAGGGGGTGTTCGCAGATACGCAGTATTTT
CASSPWEGVFADTQYF
>TRBJ2-2|-|TRBD2|TRBV5-4
TGTGCCAGCAGCACGGGACTAGCGGGGGGGCTTGGCGGGGAGCTGTTTTTT
CASSTGLAGGLGGELFF
>TRBJ1-3|-|TRBD1|TRBV6-6
TGTGCCAGCAGTTACTCCGGGACAGGGGAAAGGACCATATATTTT
CASSYSGTGERTIYF
>TRBJ2-3|-|-|TRBV5-6
TGTGCCAGCAGCGAAGCAGGGACAGATACGCAGTATTTT
CASSEAGTDTQYF
>TRBJ1-2|once|TRBD1|TRBV19
TGTGCCAGTAGGGCCGGGACAGGGTTAGGCTATGGCTACACCTTC
CASRAGTGLGYGYTF
>TRBJ1-1|once|-|TRBV5-6
TGTGCCAGCAGTCCCTTTAGGGGCGGCACTGAAGCTTTCTTT
CASSPFRGGTEAFF
>TRBJ1-6|once|-|TRBV30
TGTGCCTGGAGCGGGAAAAGAGAATCACCCCTCCACTTT
CAWSGKRESPLHF
>TRBJ1-1|once|-|TRBV19
TGTGCCAGTAGCCGAGGGGGGAACACTGAAGCTTTCTTT
CASSRGGNTEAFF
>TRBJ1-5|-|TRBD1|TRBV5-5
TGTGCCAGCAGCTTCACGGGGACAGGGGTCCTTAATCAGCCCCAGCATTTT
CASSFTGTGVLNQPQHF
>TRBJ1-1|-|-|TRBV7-6
TGTGCCAGCAGCCAGAGACAGGCCGGTGGCACTGAAGCTTTCTTT
CASSQRQAGGTEAFF
>TRBJ2-7|-|-|TRBV2
TGTGCCAGCAGGAACCAACCAGCCTACGAGCAGTACTTC
CASRNQPAYEQYF
>TRBJ1-1|-|TRBD1|TRBV18
TGTGCCAGCTCACCGGGACAGATTCCAAACACTGAAGCTTTCTTT
CASSPGQIPNTEAFF
>TRBJ2-5|few|-|TRBV6-1
TGTGCCAGCAGTAAGCTGACAGTGGGCAAGACCCAGTACTTC
CASSKLTVGKTQYF
>TRBJ2-3|-|-|TRBV6-5
TGTGCCAGCAGTTACTTGGGGGCAGTGTTAGATACGCAGTATTTT
CASSYLGAVLDTQYF
>TRBJ2-1|-|TRBD2|TRBV7-2
TGTGCCAGCAGCTTTGCGGGGGGACCCACCAATGAGCAGTTCTTC
CASSFAGGPTNEQFF
>TRBJ2-3|-|-|TRBV19
TGTGCCAGTAGTCTTTCGACTTGCGGTACGCAGTATTTT
CASSLSTCGTQYF
>TRBJ2-1|-|-|TRBV27
TGTGCCAGCAGTTCGACAGAAAGCTCCTACAATGAGCAGTTCTTC
CASSSTESSYNEQFF
>TRBJ2-3|-|TRBD2|TRBV5-4
TGTGCCAGCAGCTTGGTTGCGGGGGGGGGAGATACGCAGTATTTT
CASSLVAGGGDTQYF
>TRBJ2-3|few|-|TRBV7-2
TGTGCCAGCAGCTTAGTCTTCACAGATACGCAGTATTTT
CASSLVFTDTQYF
>TRBJ2-5|-|TRBD2|TRBV7-3
TGTGCCAGCAGCTTAACGCCGGGACTAGCGGGGCCAAAGCAAGAGACCCAGTACTTC
CASSLTPGLAGPKQETQYF
>TRBJ1-3|few|-|TRBV19
TGTGCCAGTAGCCGTCAGGTGTACTCTGGAAACACCATATATTTT
CASSRQVYSGNTIYF
>TRBJ2-3|-|TRBD1|TRBV18
TGTGCCAGCTCACCGGGACAGCTTAGCACAGATACGCAGTATTTT
CASSPGQLSTDTQYF
>TRBJ1-2|-|-|TRBV7-2
TGTGCCAGCAGCTTAGCAGCCTTCTATGGCTACACCTTC
CASSLAAFYGYTF
>TRBJ2-5|-|TRBD2|TRBV19
TGTGCCAGTAGGCCGGGACTAGCGGGGGAAGAGACCCAGTACTTC
CASRPGLAGEETQYF
>TRBJ1-5|-|TRBD1|TRBV18
TGTGCCAGCTCGTCGGACAGGGATCAGCCCCAGCATTTT
CASSSDRDQPQHF
>TRBJ2-1|-|-|TRBV7-2
TGTGCCAGCAGCTTAAGGTATGGCGGCTACAATGAGCAGTTCTTC
CASSLRYGGYNEQFF
>TRBJ1-1|-|-|TRBV20-1
TGCAGTGCTAAAATCCCTCCTGAAGCTTTCTTT
CSAKIPPEAFF
>TRBJ2-5|-|TRBD2|TRBV5-1
TGCGCCAGCAGCTTTCCCATACTAGCGGGGGGGCTTATTGAGACCCAGTACTTC
CASSFPILAGGLIETQYF
>TRBJ1-1|-|TRBD1|TRBV2
TGTGCCACCGCAGGGGGCACTGAAGCTTTCTTT
CATAGGTEAFF
>TRBJ1-3|-|-|TRBV5-1
TGCGCCAGCAGCTTGGGGGCCAGGGAAGGAAACACCATATATTTT
CASSLGAREGNTIYF
>TRBJ2-2|once|-|TRBV15
TGTGCCACCAGCAGAGACAGGGGCACCGGGGAGCTGTTTTTT
CATSRDRGTGELFF
>TRBJ1-1|-|-|TRBV6-1
TGTGCCAGCAGACTGGGACACCTAGGGGCTGAAGCTTTCTTT
CASRLGHLGAEAFF
>TRBJ1-3|-|-|TRBV6-1
TGTGCCAGCAGTGGCGGGGATATTGGAAGGAACACCATATATTTT
CASSGGDIGRNTIYF
>TRBJ2-2|-|TRBD1|TRBV6-5
TGTGCCAGCGTACGGCCGGGACAGGGTCTCCGGGAGCTGTTTTTT
CASVRPGQGLRELFF
>TRBJ1-6|-|TRBD1|TRBV28
TGTGCCAGCATACCACAGGGGGCGTCGGGTAATTCACCCCTCCACTTT
CASIPQGASGNSPLHF
>TRBJ1-2|-|TRBD1|TRBV4-3
TGCGCCAGCAGCCAAGGGGGACAGGGGGCTCGATATGGCTACACCTTC
CASSQGGQGARYGYTF
>TRBJ2-2|-|TRBD2|TRBV11-2
TGTGCCAGCAGCAAGGGACTACCCACCGGGGAGCTGTTTTTT
CASSKGLPTGELFF
>TRBJ1-2|-|-|TRBV7-9
TGTGCCAGCAGCTCGTCCGGAGGAGCCGGCAACTATGGCTACACCTTC
CASSSSGGAGNYGYTF